This T cell receptor beta chain emerged from a study of blood T cell repertoires in COVID-19. About the study: The United States, Italy and Spain provided the acute and convalescent COVID-19 samples. The analysed material was cDNA or gDNA that came from T cells, B-cell-depleted T cells, or PBMCs.

This CDR3 has 13 amino acids. After removal of 3 bases from V and 12 bases from J, the junction contained 3 bases not matched to a gene. CDR1 is LNHDA, CDR2 SQIVND, per germline (reference sequence). Libraries were prepared by immunoSEQ multiplex PCR; TCRdb keeps only in-frame clonotypes and omits some of them. The data show 150,000 to 170,000 clones, 65% to 85% seen once. This sequence was found in a woman older than 75 with acute or convalescent COVID-19. The rearrangement uses TRBV19 and TRBJ1-6, with 9 bases matching TRBD1. The sample consisted of peripheral blood. The CDR3 sequence is CASSMGQGLPLHF. CDR3 DNA: TGTGCCAGTAGTATGGGACAGGGTCTACCCCTCCACTTT.